The 25 T cell receptor beta chains listed next were all sequenced from one sample in a study of CD8+ T cells in alopecia areata. It was cDNA, reverse transcribed from extracted RNA, that served as the sequencing template. The data were produced by immunoSEQ multiplex PCR, yet TCRdb's version contains in-frame clones alone and is incomplete. The data show 95,000 to 150,000 clones, about half seen once. Treatment specified: oral pan-JAK inhibitor, 5-10 mg twice daily. The sample was CD4+ T cells sorted from blood, taken at week 4, from a patient treated with tofacitinib. These receptors originate from a human donor with alopecia areata.

The chain uses TRBV30 and TRBJ2-7; tentatively, D is TRBD2 (6 bases). Germline CDR1 and CDR2: GTSNPN and SVGIG (reference sequence). The germline V and J ends were trimmed by 4 bases and 2 bases, with 12 bases remaining between them. The CDR3 extends over 13 amino acids. CDR3 in amino acids: CAWNGGVTYEQYF. Written as DNA, the CDR3 is TGTGCCTGGAACGGAGGGGTTACCTACGAGCAGTACTTC.

V usage is TRBV6-5 and J usage is TRBJ1-6, with TRBD1 as a possible D gene (5 bases). Germline V CDR1 and CDR2: MNHEY, SVGAGI. Trimming pared 6 bases from V and 6 bases from J, leaving 15 bases between. This CDR3 is 15 amino acids long. The CDR3 region has the DNA TGTGCCAGCAGGACCAGCTGGGACGGTAATTCACCCCTCCACTTT. Its translation is CASRTSWDGNSPLHF.

This clone has only a few counts. The J gene is TRBJ2-3, the V gene TRBV20-1; D call uncertain. Germline CDR1 DFQATT, CDR2 SNEGSKA (reference sequence). The CDR3 loop spans 11 amino acids. Trimming removed 4 bases at V and 11 bases at J, with 13 bases between. CDR3 loop: CSANLSPRQYF. The CDR3 DNA reads as TGCAGTGCTAACCTGTCCCCACGGCAGTATTTT.

V is TRBV27 and J is TRBJ1-2; D might be TRBD1 (5 bases). V was trimmed by 5 bases and J by 0 bases, leaving 16 bases between them. Germline-derived CDR1 and CDR2 are MNHEY and SMNVEV (reference sequence). This CDR3 is built from 16 residues. The CDR3 region has the DNA TGTGCCAGCAGTCTCGATAGGACACGACCTAACTATGGCTACACCTTC. It codes for CASSLDRTRPNYGYTF.

J is TRBJ1-3 and V is TRBV9; 7 bases map to TRBD1. The CDR3 loop spans 15 amino acids. V shed 4 bases, J shed 0 bases, and the junction held 4 bases outside the gene matches. From germline, CDR1 is SGDLS and CDR2 YYNGEE. Written as DNA, the CDR3 is TGTGCCAGCAGCCCCCGGACAGGCTCTGGAAACACCATATATTTT. Translated: CASSPRTGSGNTIYF.

The V call is TRBV27, the J call TRBJ1-1, with TRBD1 matching 7 bases. CDR3 length: 12 residues. Looked up from germline, CDR1 is MNHEY and CDR2 is SMNVEV (reference sequence). Trimming cost V 5 bases and J 5 bases; bases outside gene matches: 2. The CDR3 here is CASSKQGTEAFF. The CDR3 nucleotides read TGTGCCAGCAGTAAACAGGGGACTGAAGCTTTCTTT.

V gene TRBV25-1 combines with J gene TRBJ2-7; 7 nucleotides align to TRBD1. CDR1 and CDR2 from the germline V gene are MGHDK and SYGVNS. The CDR3 is made up of 15 amino acids. Trimming removed 5 bases from V and 8 bases from J; junction bases left unmatched: 15. For the CDR3, the DNA is TGTGCCAGCAGTCCCGCCCGGGACAGCCGAAGGAAGCAGTACTTC. It codes for CASSPARDSRRKQYF.

This chain links TRBV19 with TRBJ1-1; the D is unclear. V dropped 8 bases and J dropped 0 bases, with 10 bases sitting between them. The germline V gene encodes CDR1 LNHDA and CDR2 SQIVND (reference sequence). This CDR3 has 13 amino acids. The CDR3 spells CASRDDMNTEAFF. DNA of the CDR3: TGTGCCAGTCGGGATGACATGAACACTGAAGCTTTCTTT.

The chain is built from TRBV5-1 and TRBJ2-3, with a tentative D call TRBD2 (6 bases). V was shortened by 0 bases and J by 5 bases, with 10 bases between the two germline ends. The CDR3 totals 14 residues. From germline, CDR1 is SGHRS and CDR2 YFSETQ. CDR3 bases: TGCGCCAGCAGCTTGGGTCCTAGCGAAGATACGCAGTATTTT. As protein: CASSLGPSEDTQYF.

This clone was counted many times. The genes are TRBV11-2 and TRBJ2-3; TRBD2 matches at 11 bases. The ends lost 2 bases at V and 14 bases at J; junction bases unmatched: 6. The CDR3 has 13 residues. The V gene's germline CDR1 is SGHAT and CDR2 FQNNGV. CDR3 in amino acids: CASSLPSGGPLYF. The CDR3, as DNA: TGTGCCAGCAGCTTACCTAGCGGGGGGCCCCTGTATTTT.

The chain combines TRBV29-1 with TRBJ1-2; unclear D gene. There are 16 residues in the CDR3. Germline CDR1 is SQVTM and CDR2 is ANQGSEA. Trimming stripped 5 bases from V and 5 bases from J, with 24 bases between. The CDR3 region has the DNA TGCAGCGTTCGTCTGCTGGGTGGAGGCACTACTTATGGCTACACCTTC. As protein: CSVRLLGGGTTYGYTF.

A few counts support this clone. The gene calls are TRBV19 and TRBJ1-5; D might be TRBD1 (6 bases). Germline V gene lookup returns CDR1 LNHDA and CDR2 SQIVND (reference sequence). Trimming took off 7 bases at V and 3 bases at J, with 16 bases between the two ends. This CDR3 spans 15 amino acids. Here the CDR3 DNA reads TGTGCCAGTATCCCCGGAGGACAGTACAATCAGCCCCAGCATTTT. It encodes CASIPGGQYNQPQHF. The whole variable domain, filled in from reference TRBV19 and TRBJ1-5, reads DGGITQSPKYLFRKEGQNVTLSCEQNLNHDAMYWYRQDPGQGLRLIYYSQIVNDFQKGDIAEGYSVSREKKESFPLTVTSAQKNPTAFYLCASIPGGQYNQPQHFGDGTRLSIL.

In this sample, this clone turned up a few times. The chain combines TRBV5-1 with TRBJ2-3; tentatively, D is TRBD1 (6 bases). Germline V gene lookup returns CDR1 SGHRS and CDR2 YFSETQ. CDR3 length: 16 amino acids. V was trimmed by 0 bases and J by 2 bases, leaving 13 bases between them. The CDR3 is CASSLDRGGTTDTQYF. For the CDR3, the DNA is TGCGCCAGCAGCTTGGACCGAGGGGGAACCACAGATACGCAGTATTTT.

CDR3 coding DNA: TGTGCCAGCAGCTTAGAGGTAGACACTGAAGCTTTCTTT. It translates to CASSLEVDTEAFF. The chain recombines TRBV7-2 with TRBJ1-1; D remains unclear. CDR1 is SGHTA, CDR2 FQGNSA, per germline. This CDR3 has 13 amino acids. Trimming cost V 1 base and J 3 bases, with 6 bases left between them.

This clone came up a few times. This chain joins TRBV2 and TRBJ1-1, with D possibly being TRBD1 (6 bases). The germline CDR1 and CDR2 sequences are SNHLY and FYNNEI. The germline V and J ends were trimmed by 8 bases and 0 bases, with 16 bases remaining between them. The CDR3 contains 15 residues. The CDR3 DNA reads TGTGCCAGCTCAGGGGAGGGGGGCATGAACACTGAAGCTTTCTTT. Translating it yields CASSGEGGMNTEAFF.

The sample holds a few counts of this clone. This rearrangement joins TRBV29-1 to TRBJ2-2; 7 bases align to TRBD1. CDR1 SQVTM and CDR2 ANQGSEA come from the germline V gene. V shed 8 bases and J 2 bases; nucleotides not matched to a gene: 5. This CDR3 comprises 13 residues. CDR3 sequence reads: CSLWDRNTGELFF. As DNA, the CDR3 is TGCAGCTTGTGGGACAGAAACACCGGGGAGCTGTTTTTT.

The chain joins TRBV4-2 to TRBJ1-5; D possibly corresponds to TRBD1 (5 bases). The germline V and J ends were trimmed by 4 bases and 3 bases, with 10 bases remaining between them. CDR3 length: 14 amino acids. Germline V gene sequence: CDR1 LGHNA, CDR2 YNFKEQ. The CDR3, as DNA: TGTGCCAGCAGCCCCAGACAGACCAATCAGCCCCAGCATTTT. Translation: CASSPRQTNQPQHF.

V usage is TRBV4-1 and J usage is TRBJ1-2, with 7 bases identical to TRBD1. CDR1 and CDR2 from the germline V gene are MGHRA and YSYEKL. V lost 6 bases and J lost 0; bases outside the gene matches: 7. This CDR3 region has 15 residues. The CDR3 region has the DNA TGCGCCAGCAGGATTGGCCAGGGGGCTAACTATGGCTACACCTTC. Translating gives CASRIGQGANYGYTF.

This clone was detected a few times. The chain combines TRBV10-3 with TRBJ2-4, with a weak D call TRBD2 (6 bases). The length of the CDR3 is 12 residues. Trimming took 11 bases from V and 8 from J, leaving 16 bases between them. From germline, CDR1 is ENHRY and CDR2 SYGVKD. CDR3 in DNA: TGTGCCCCCCTGACATGGAGGGACATTCAGTACTTC. Protein sequence: CAPLTWRDIQYF.

Regarding this clone: Other DNA variants within this sample encode the same CDR3. The chain is built from TRBV29-1 and TRBJ1-2; unclear D gene. The CDR3 length is 11 residues. Looked up from germline, CDR1 is SQVTM and CDR2 is ANQGSEA. The V end lost 4 bases, the J end lost 5 bases, and 8 bases lay between the germline ends. The CDR3 here is CSVGRSYGYTF. The CDR3 DNA is TGCAGCGTTGGAAGGTCGTATGGCTACACCTTC.

The V call is TRBV21-1, the J call TRBJ2-6; TRBD1, the D gene given by the table, was not confirmed from the DNA. TRBV21-1 is a pseudogene. This CDR3 region has 19 residues. The CDR3 region has the DNA TGTGCCAGCAGCAAAGGCAGATTTCCAGGGCGGTGGGGGGCCAACGTCCTGACTTTC. Protein product: CASSKGRFPGRWGANVLTF.

V and J are TRBV7-9 and TRBJ2-7; possible D gene TRBD2, 5 bases. From germline, CDR1 is SEHNR and CDR2 FQNEAQ (reference sequence). This CDR3 contains 14 residues. The V end lost 5 bases, the J end lost 4 bases, and 15 bases lay between the germline ends. CDR3 sequence reads: CASSPQVGGYEQYF. The CDR3 nucleotides read TGTGCCAGCAGCCCCCAGGTCGGCGGGTACGAGCAGTACTTC.

This clone has just a few counts. The chain recombines TRBV18 with TRBJ1-3, with D possibly matching TRBD1 (6 bases). Germline-derived CDR1 and CDR2 are KGHSH and LQKENI. The CDR3 consists of 13 residues. V shed 8 bases and J shed 2 bases, with 10 bases lying between them. The chain's CDR3 is CASAGTPGNTIYF. The CDR3 DNA follows: TGTGCCAGCGCCGGGACACCTGGAAACACCATATATTTT.

The chain links TRBV9 to TRBJ2-6; D perhaps matches TRBD1 (5 bases). Germline-derived CDR1 and CDR2 are SGDLS and YYNGEE. The V end was cut by 0 bases, the J end by 0 bases, with 10 bases between. This CDR3 is built from 17 residues. The CDR3 protein is CASSVGLRDSGANVLTF. The CDR3 bases are TGTGCCAGCAGCGTAGGTCTCAGGGACTCTGGGGCCAACGTCCTGACTTTC.

This chain connects TRBV6-5 to TRBJ2-7, with 11 bases lining up with TRBD1. Trimming removed 11 bases from V and 1 base from J; junction bases left unmatched: 10. Germline loops: CDR1 MNHEY, CDR2 SVGAGI. CDR3 length: 15 amino acids. The CDR3 nucleotides are TGTGCCGTCGCCCGGGGGACAGGGGGTTCCTACGAGCAGTACTTC. Amino acid sequence: CAVARGTGGSYEQYF.